The 29 T cell receptor beta chains presented below share a single source sample, sequenced in a study of blood T cell repertoires in COVID-19 (dated by TCRdb to the early 2020s). Libraries came from the immunoSEQ multiplex PCR assay. What TCRdb holds here is the immuneACCESS table cut down to in-frame rearrangements. Part of the clones is not present; checked against another copy, under half of the missing clones reflect an unresolved V gene, and the others are unexplained. The sample table shows roughly 96,000 clones, and over 80% are seen once. The top ten hold 18% of the sample. Input material: peripheral blood. Receptors were obtained from a man older than 75 with acute or convalescent COVID-19.

V usage is TRBV19 and J usage is TRBJ1-2; TRBD1 is a possible D gene (5 bases). The CDR3 consists of 14 residues. The germline V gene has CDR1 LNHDA and CDR2 SQIVND (reference sequence). The ends were cut back, 5 bases at V and 8 bases at J, with 18 bases in the middle. The CDR3 loop is CASSFRGGSRGYTF. The DNA for the CDR3 is TGTGCCAGTAGTTTCCGCGGGGGATCGAGGGGCTACACCTTC.

The rearrangement joins TRBV9 to TRBJ1-4; 7 nucleotides line up with TRBD1. The CDR3 runs to 15 residues. Germline-derived CDR1 and CDR2 are SGDLS and YYNGEE. Unmatched junction bases numbered 5, after V lost 4 bases and J lost 2 bases. CDR3 amino acids: CASSNRDSTNEKLFF. The CDR3 DNA follows: TGTGCCAGCAGCAACCGGGACAGCACTAATGAAAAACTGTTTTTT. Full variable domain (outside the CDR3, taken from reference TRBV9 and TRBJ1-4): DSGVTQTPKHLITATGQRVTLRCSPRSGDLSVYWYQQSLDQGLQFLIQYYNGEERAKGNILERFSAQQFPDLHSELNLSSLELGDSALYFCASSNRDSTNEKLFFGSGTQLSVL.

The V call is TRBV9, the J call TRBJ1-6, with unresolved D. Per the germline V gene, CDR1 is SGDLS and CDR2 is YYNGEE. This CDR3 region has 13 residues. Trimming took 2 bases from V and 12 from J, leaving 12 bases between them. The CDR3 region is CASSVDPAGPLHF. CDR3 in DNA: TGTGCCAGCAGCGTCGACCCCGCGGGACCCCTCCACTTT. Combining the CDR3 with reference TRBV9 and TRBJ1-6 gives the whole variable domain DSGVTQTPKHLITATGQRVTLRCSPRSGDLSVYWYQQSLDQGLQFLIQYYNGEERAKGNILERFSAQQFPDLHSELNLSSLELGDSALYFCASSVDPAGPLHFGNGTRLTVT.

The V call is TRBV6-1, the J call TRBJ1-1, with D possibly matching TRBD1 (6 bases). CDR3 length equals 17 residues. The germline gives CDR1 MNHNS, CDR2 SASEGT. V lost 1 base and J 5 bases, leaving 20 bases between the germline ends. The CDR3: CASSEGGGLIFITEAFF. DNA of the CDR3: TGTGCCAGCAGTGAAGGCGGGGGGCTGATTTTTATTACTGAAGCTTTCTTT.

This clone has at least ten counts. The chain recombines TRBV7-2 with TRBJ2-1; 11 nucleotides line up with TRBD1. Trimming at V came to 5 bases and at J to 7 bases, leaving 10 bases not matched to a gene. There are 16 residues in the CDR3. Germline V CDR1 and CDR2: SGHTA, FQGNSA. The CDR3 spells CASSLQPGQGGNEQFF. CDR3 nucleotides: TGTGCCAGCAGCCTTCAACCGGGACAGGGGGGGAATGAGCAGTTCTTC.

This clone was found once. This chain uses TRBV24-1 with TRBJ2-7, with 9 nucleotides matching TRBD2. Trimming at V came to 4 bases and at J to 5 bases, leaving 2 bases not matched to a gene. There are 13 residues in the CDR3. Per the germline V gene, CDR1 is KGHDR and CDR2 is SFDVKD. As DNA, the CDR3 is TGTGCCACCAGTGACCCTAGCGGGGACGAGCAGTACTTC. It is translated as CATSDPSGDEQYF.

The chain recombines TRBV18 with TRBJ2-1, with 8 bases aligning to TRBD1. This CDR3 contains 17 residues. Unmatched junction bases numbered 11, after V lost 3 bases and J lost 4 bases. From germline, CDR1 is KGHSH and CDR2 LQKENI. In DNA form, the CDR3 reads TGTGCCAGCTCACCTAATCACCGGGACAGGAATTACAATGAGCAGTTCTTC. Amino acids: CASSPNHRDRNYNEQFF.

The CDR3 is CASGFPGRLGYNEQFF. CDR3 coding DNA: TGTGCCAGTGGCTTCCCCGGGAGGCTAGGCTACAATGAGCAGTTCTTC. The chain combines TRBV19 with TRBJ2-1, with 7 positions matching TRBD2. This CDR3 is built from 16 residues. Germline V lookup: CDR1 LNHDA, CDR2 SQIVND (reference sequence). V shed 8 bases, J shed 3 bases, and the junction held 13 bases outside the gene matches.

The chain is built from TRBV18 and TRBJ2-1, with D unclear. V gave up 6 bases and J gave up 0 bases, with 12 bases separating them. This CDR3 has 15 residues. The germline V gene encodes CDR1 KGHSH and CDR2 LQKENI. CDR3 coding DNA: TGTGCCAGCTCCCCCGAGCCCTTCTCCTACAATGAGCAGTTCTTC. Translating gives CASSPEPFSYNEQFF.

The rearrangement uses TRBV7-2 and TRBJ2-7, with TRBD1 as a possible D gene (6 bases). Germline assignment: CDR1 SGHTA and CDR2 FQGNSA. V shed 5 bases and J shed 2 bases, with 16 bases lying between them. The CDR3 consists of 15 residues. The CDR3 region is CASSPLTGTTYEQYF. CDR3 nucleotide sequence: TGTGCCAGCAGCCCACTAACCGGGACAACCTACGAGCAGTACTTC.

There are a few counts of this clone. DNA for the CDR3: TGTGCCAGCAGCCCCCGGGACAGGTTATCCTACGAGCAGTACTTC. Its translation: CASSPRDRLSYEQYF. The genes are TRBV11-2 and TRBJ2-7, with 8 bases fitting TRBD1. CDR1 is SGHAT and CDR2 is FQNNGV in the germline V gene. V dropped 5 bases and J dropped 1; count of bases not matched to a gene: 7. This CDR3 is 15 amino acids long.

V is TRBV18 and J is TRBJ2-5; 11 bases fit TRBD2. The V gene end was trimmed by 3 bases and the J gene end by 4 bases; junction bases not matched to a gene: 7. This CDR3 is 16 amino acids long. Germline CDR1 KGHSH, CDR2 LQKENI. DNA of the CDR3: TGTGCCAGCTCACCCTCGGTAGCGGGAGGGAGAGAGACCCAGTACTTC. It yields the protein CASSPSVAGGRETQYF.

This clone was seen more than once but under ten times. The chain is built from TRBV30 and TRBJ2-1, with 12 positions matching TRBD2. The germline CDR1 and CDR2 sequences are GTSNPN and SVGIG (reference sequence). V lost 1 base, J lost 6 bases, and 1 base stayed unmatched. The CDR3 has 14 residues. CDR3 nucleotides: TGTGCCTGGAGTGGGACTAGCGGGACCAATGAGCAGTTCTTC. This translates into CAWSGTSGTNEQFF.

This rearrangement joins TRBV5-1 to TRBJ2-1, with TRBD1 matching over 8 bases. V shed 5 bases and J 4 bases; nucleotides not matched to a gene: 5. Germline V gives CDR1 SGHRS, CDR2 YFSETQ. This CDR3 contains 14 residues. The CDR3 DNA reads as TGCGCCAGCAGTCCTGGGACAGGATACAATGAGCAGTTCTTC. Translated: CASSPGTGYNEQFF. The full variable domain, with the rest looked up from reference TRBV5-1 and TRBJ2-1, is KAGVTQTPRYLIKTRGQQVTLSCSPISGHRSVSWYQQTPGQGLQFLFEYFSETQRNKGNFPGRFSGRQFSNSRSEMNVSTLELGDSALYLCASSPGTGYNEQFFGPGTRLTVL.

J is TRBJ1-1 and V is TRBV28; D is ambiguous. The length of the CDR3 is 13 residues. The germline CDR1 and CDR2 sequences are MDHEN and SYDVKM. Trimming shortened V by 3 bases and J by 5 bases, and 10 bases separated the two germline ends. The CDR3 here is CASSLGPRTEAFF. The CDR3 nucleotides read TGTGCCAGCAGTTTGGGTCCGCGGACTGAAGCTTTCTTT. Combining the CDR3 with reference TRBV28 and TRBJ1-1 gives the whole variable domain DVKVTQSSRYLVKRTGEKVFLECVQDMDHENMFWYRQDPGLGLRLIYFSYDVKMKEKGDIPEGYSVSREKKERFSLILESASTNQTSMYLCASSLGPRTEAFFGQGTRLTVV.

Only one count was recorded for this clone. The chain combines TRBV27 with TRBJ1-2; 7 bases align to TRBD1. J was trimmed by 4 bases and V by 4 bases; bases with no gene match: 6. Germline CDR1 and CDR2: MNHEY and SMNVEV (reference sequence). The length of the CDR3 is 14 residues. The DNA for the CDR3 is TGTGCCAGCAGTTCCCCAGGGGGTGGCTATGGCTACACCTTC. It encodes CASSSPGGGYGYTF.

The rearrangement links TRBV11-2 to TRBJ2-1, with D perhaps matching TRBD1 (6 bases). V lost 5 bases to trimming and J lost 0 bases, with 11 bases between them. CDR1 and CDR2 (germline): SGHAT, FQNNGV. The CDR3 has 15 residues. CDR3 coding DNA: TGTGCCAGCAGCCTAGGACAGATCTCCTACAATGAGCAGTTCTTC. Protein sequence: CASSLGQISYNEQFF. Combining the CDR3 with reference TRBV11-2 and TRBJ2-1 gives the whole variable domain EAGVAQSPRYKIIEKRQSVAFWCNPISGHATLYWYQQILGQGPKLLIQFQNNGVVDDSQLPKDRFSAERLKGVDSTLKIQPAKLEDSAVYLCASSLGQISYNEQFFGPGTRLTVL.

V is TRBV2 and J is TRBJ1-5; D remains ambiguous. Germline CDR1 is SNHLY and CDR2 is FYNNEI. V shed 4 bases and J shed 11 bases, with 15 bases lying between them. This CDR3 spans 13 amino acids. CDR3 nucleotides: TGTGCCAGCAGTGTCACCCAAACGGTCGCCCAGCATTTT. The encoded protein is CASSVTQTVAQHF.

The chain uses TRBV28 and TRBJ2-3; 15 bases are shared with TRBD2. V was pared by 6 bases and J by 4 bases, with 5 bases of the junction left unmatched. The CDR3 spans 16 residues. In germline, CDR1 is MDHEN, CDR2 SYDVKM. The DNA of the CDR3 is TGTGCCAGCAGCCGGGGGACTAGCGGGGGGTCAGATACGCAGTATTTT. Its translation is CASSRGTSGGSDTQYF. Looking up the rest from reference TRBV28 and TRBJ2-3 gives the full variable domain: DVKVTQSSRYLVKRTGEKVFLECVQDMDHENMFWYRQDPGLGLRLIYFSYDVKMKEKGDIPEGYSVSREKKERFSLILESASTNQTSMYLCASSRGTSGGSDTQYFGPGTRLTVL.

The rearrangement links TRBV18 to TRBJ1-4; TRBD1 might be the D (6 bases). V was trimmed by 6 bases and J by 6 bases, leaving 23 bases between them. CDR1 and CDR2 from the germline V gene are KGHSH and LQKENI. CDR3 length equals 17 residues. CDR3 sequence reads: CASSAQGPSSGDEKLFF. The CDR3, as DNA: TGTGCCAGCTCCGCACAGGGACCTTCCTCAGGGGATGAAAAACTGTTTTTT.

A single count supports this clone. The chain joins TRBV16 to TRBJ1-3; D gene uncertain. V dropped 1 base and J dropped 3 bases, with 7 bases sitting between them. Germline V gene data show CDR1 as KGHSY and CDR2 as FQNENV. This CDR3 contains 14 residues. The CDR3 DNA follows: TGTGCCAGCAGCCAATACCAGATTGGAAACACCATATATTTT. Its translation: CASSQYQIGNTIYF.

The rearrangement uses TRBV10-3 and TRBJ1-4; tentative D call: TRBD1 (6 bases). The CDR3 runs to 13 residues. Germline V lookup: CDR1 ENHRY, CDR2 SYGVKD. The V end lost 8 bases, the J end lost 5 bases, and 12 bases lay between the germline ends. In nucleotides, the CDR3 is TGTGCCATCGCACAGGGACTAAATGAAAAACTGTTTTTT. It encodes CAIAQGLNEKLFF.

The V gene is TRBV7-9, the J gene TRBJ2-7, with D perhaps TRBD1 (6 bases). The V gene lost 0 bases and the J gene lost 6 bases, with 12 bases spanning the gap. This CDR3 spans 14 amino acids. CDR1 SEHNR and CDR2 FQNEAQ come from the germline V gene (reference sequence). The CDR3 loop reads CASSLAWTESEQYF. CDR3 bases: TGTGCCAGCAGCTTAGCGTGGACAGAATCCGAGCAGTACTTC.

The chain couples TRBV19 to TRBJ2-3; tentative D call: TRBD2 (6 bases). Germline V gene data show CDR1 as LNHDA and CDR2 as SQIVND (reference sequence). This CDR3 contains 13 residues. Trimming removed 10 bases at V and 1 base at J, with 12 bases between. The CDR3 DNA reads as TGTGCCACGGGACTCTCTCGCACAGATACGCAGTATTTT. As protein: CATGLSRTDTQYF.

This chain links TRBV7-2 with TRBJ2-7; 11 positions match TRBD2. This CDR3 is built from 15 residues. Germline trimming cut 5 bases from V and 0 bases from J; bases unmatched to any gene: 3. CDR1 is SGHTA and CDR2 is FQGNSA in the germline V gene. The CDR3 region is CASSTSGGLSYEQYF. CDR3 DNA: TGTGCCAGCAGCACTAGCGGGGGCCTCTCCTACGAGCAGTACTTC.

The rearrangement links TRBV7-2 to TRBJ2-5; possibly TRBD2 for D (5 bases). Trimming removed 5 bases at V and 3 bases at J, with 10 bases between. Germline V gene lookup returns CDR1 SGHTA and CDR2 FQGNSA. CDR3 length: 13 amino acids. The CDR3 reads CASSRFGEETQYF. The CDR3, as DNA: TGTGCCAGCAGCCGTTTCGGGGAAGAGACCCAGTACTTC.

The CDR3 loop is CAWGGGRNTGELFF. The CDR3 DNA reads TGTGCCTGGGGGGGAGGCCGTAACACCGGGGAGCTGTTTTTT. The chain has TRBV7-2 and TRBJ2-2; 7 bases are a match to TRBD2. The CDR3 length is 14 residues. V gave up 11 bases and J gave up 2 bases; unmatched junction bases: 8. Germline V gene data show CDR1 as SGHTA and CDR2 as FQGNSA.

The genes are TRBV7-2 and TRBJ2-3; tentative D call: TRBD1 (6 bases). V dropped 5 bases and J dropped 5 bases, with 17 bases sitting between them. The CDR3 spans 15 residues. The germline V gene has CDR1 SGHTA and CDR2 FQGNSA. Here the CDR3 reads CASSPLVTGRDTQYF. Here the CDR3 DNA reads TGTGCCAGCAGCCCCCTCGTGACAGGCCGAGATACGCAGTATTTT.

The chain joins TRBV24-1 to TRBJ1-1, with a possible D match to TRBD1 (5 bases). Germline assignment: CDR1 KGHDR and CDR2 SFDVKD. The CDR3 spans 14 residues. Trimming cost V 7 bases and J 1 base, with 12 bases left between them. CDR3 sequence reads: CATSKGIQNTEAFF. CDR3 bases: TGTGCCACCAGCAAGGGGATACAGAACACTGAAGCTTTCTTT.